The 24 T cell receptor beta chains below were found in one sample sequenced in a study of blood T cell repertoires in COVID-19. Data came from immunoSEQ multiplex PCR; TCRdb stores just in-frame clones and leaves some out. The table records more than 200,000 clones, around four fifths of them present only once. The specimen sequenced was peripheral blood. The receptors shown here come from a woman of 80 years or more with COVID-19, enrolled during active disease.

This chain connects TRBV24-1 to TRBJ1-1, with D tentatively TRBD1 (5 bases). Germline lookup yields CDR1 KGHDR and CDR2 SFDVKD. This CDR3 has 15 amino acids. The V end was cut by 9 bases, the J end by 4 bases, with 20 bases between. The CDR3 DNA sequence: TGTGCCACCCGACCTGGTAGGGGCAAGAGCACTGAAGCTTTCTTT. Translated: CATRPGRGKSTEAFF.

V is TRBV3-1 (or the pseudogene TRBV3-2) and J is TRBJ1-1; 11 bases map to TRBD1. J lost 9 bases, V lost 1 base, and 4 bases had no gene match. In germline, CDR1 is LGHDT, CDR2 YNNKEL (reference sequence). This CDR3 has 14 residues. The CDR3 region is CASSQAGQGAKAFF. The CDR3 bases are TGTGCCAGCAGCCAAGCCGGACAGGGGGCGAAAGCTTTCTTT.

V usage is TRBV30 and J usage is TRBJ1-4, with TRBD1 identical over 8 bases. V was clipped by 2 bases and J by 7 bases; unmatched bases: 3. CDR1 GTSNPN and CDR2 SVGIG come from the germline V gene (reference sequence). CDR3 length: 13 amino acids. The CDR3 loop reads CAWSLTGGEKLFF. In DNA form, the CDR3 reads TGTGCCTGGAGTCTAACAGGGGGTGAAAAACTGTTTTTT.

The genes are TRBV24-1 and TRBJ2-5; tentatively, D is TRBD2 (5 bases). The CDR3 is 15 amino acids. Trimming shortened V by 4 bases and J by 3 bases, and 14 bases separated the two germline ends. The V gene's germline CDR1 is KGHDR and CDR2 SFDVKD. CDR3 nucleotides: TGTGCCACCAGTGACCCCGGGTCGACTAAAGAGACCCAGTACTTC. This gives the protein CATSDPGSTKETQYF.

This rearrangement joins TRBV27 to TRBJ2-5; D gene unclear. This CDR3 contains 13 residues. The germline V gene encodes CDR1 MNHEY and CDR2 SMNVEV (reference sequence). V was pared by 3 bases and J by 3 bases, with 8 bases between. The CDR3 loop reads CASSFWAEETQYF. The CDR3, as DNA: TGTGCCAGCAGTTTCTGGGCTGAAGAGACCCAGTACTTC.

The CDR3 here is CASSIRTANYGYTF. Written as DNA, the CDR3 is TGTGCCAGTAGTATAAGGACAGCTAACTATGGCTACACCTTC. The chain employs TRBV19 and TRBJ1-2, with D perhaps matching TRBD1 (6 bases). The CDR3 runs 14 residues. The germline gives CDR1 LNHDA, CDR2 SQIVND (reference sequence). The ends were cut back, 2 bases at V and 0 bases at J, with 7 bases in the middle.

There are a few counts of this clone. V gene TRBV5-1 combines with J gene TRBJ1-6; D perhaps matches TRBD1 (5 bases). The CDR3 totals 14 residues. V shed 4 bases and J shed 7 bases, with 12 bases lying between them. The germline gives CDR1 SGHRS, CDR2 YFSETQ. The CDR3 protein is CASSAGTGNSPLHF. In DNA form, the CDR3 reads TGCGCCAGCAGCGCGGGGACGGGAAATTCACCCCTCCACTTT.

The V gene is TRBV6-2 or TRBV6-3, the J gene TRBJ2-3; 7 bases map to TRBD2. The length of the CDR3 is 14 residues. Per the germline V gene, CDR1 is MNHEY and CDR2 is SVGEGT. After removal of 4 bases from V and 6 bases from J, the junction contained 7 bases not matched to a gene. The CDR3 nucleotides read TGTGCCAGCAGTTCCAGCGGGGCGGGGGATACGCAGTATTTT. This codes for CASSSSGAGDTQYF.

The rearrangement joins TRBV6-6 to TRBJ1-5; D perhaps matches TRBD1 (5 bases). Per the germline V gene, CDR1 is MNHNY and CDR2 is SVGAGI (reference sequence). The CDR3 totals 14 residues. V was clipped by 2 bases and J by 5 bases, with 10 bases between them. CDR3 amino acids: CASSYGGDHQPQHF. Written as DNA, the CDR3 is TGTGCCAGCAGTTACGGAGGGGACCATCAGCCCCAGCATTTT.

The chain joins TRBV5-1 to TRBJ2-3, with 11 bases identical to TRBD2. The germline CDR1 and CDR2 sequences are SGHRS and YFSETQ. CDR3 length: 15 residues. Unmatched junction bases numbered 9, after V lost 8 bases and J lost 4 bases. The CDR3 sequence: CASWRASGGSDTQYF. As DNA, the CDR3 is TGCGCCAGTTGGAGGGCTAGCGGGGGGTCAGATACGCAGTATTTT.

The V and J genes are TRBV28 and TRBJ1-6; D not certain. Germline CDR1 MDHEN, CDR2 SYDVKM. Trimming shortened V by 2 bases and J by 0 bases, and 11 bases separated the two germline ends. This CDR3 comprises 17 residues. The CDR3 loop reads CASSLLRYSSYNSPLHF. In DNA form, the CDR3 reads TGTGCCAGCAGTTTACTGAGGTATAGCTCCTATAATTCACCCCTCCACTTT.

The V and J genes are TRBV7-2 and TRBJ2-3; 8 bases match TRBD2. This CDR3 has 16 amino acids. Germline V gives CDR1 SGHTA, CDR2 FQGNSA. V lost 4 bases and J lost 1; bases outside the gene matches: 7. As DNA, the CDR3 is TGTGCCAGCAGCTCTCAGCGGGGGAGTGGCACAGATACGCAGTATTTT. Amino acids: CASSSQRGSGTDTQYF.

The CDR3 region is CASIRGDTGELFF. The DNA for the CDR3 is TGTGCCAGCATTCGGGGGGACACCGGGGAGCTGTTTTTT. This sequence joins TRBV6-5 and TRBJ2-2; TRBD2 agrees at 7 bases. The CDR3 spans 13 residues. The V segment lost 7 bases and the J segment 3 bases; nucleotides outside the gene matches: 2. CDR1 and CDR2 (germline): MNHEY, SVGAGI.

V and J are TRBV6-2 or TRBV6-3 and TRBJ2-3; D tentatively reads TRBD1 or TRBD2 (6 bases each). The V gene lost 6 bases and the J gene lost 3 bases, with 13 bases spanning the gap. The CDR3 sequence is 14 residues long. CDR1 and CDR2 (germline): MNHEY, SVGEGT. DNA for the CDR3: TGTGCCAGCAGCGGGGGCCCCCGGACAGATACGCAGTATTTT. Translation: CASSGGPRTDTQYF.

The genes are TRBV5-6 and TRBJ2-5, with D possibly matching TRBD1 (5 bases). The CDR3 loop spans 15 amino acids. V gave up 4 bases and J gave up 0 bases, with 13 bases separating them. From germline, CDR1 is SGHDT and CDR2 YYEEEE. CDR3 sequence: CASSGRQMYQETQYF. For the CDR3, the DNA is TGTGCCAGCAGCGGAAGACAGATGTACCAAGAGACCCAGTACTTC.

This chain links TRBV11-2 with TRBJ2-7, with 11 nucleotides matching TRBD1. Germline V gives CDR1 SGHAT, CDR2 FQNNGV. V gave up 6 bases and J gave up 7 bases; unmatched junction bases: 11. This CDR3 spans 15 amino acids. CDR3: CASSRTGGRMVEQYF. DNA of the CDR3: TGTGCCAGCAGTCGGACAGGGGGCAGAATGGTGGAGCAGTACTTC. Using reference TRBV11-2 and TRBJ2-7 for the parts outside the CDR3, the full variable domain is EAGVAQSPRYKIIEKRQSVAFWCNPISGHATLYWYQQILGQGPKLLIQFQNNGVVDDSQLPKDRFSAERLKGVDSTLKIQPAKLEDSAVYLCASSRTGGRMVEQYFGPGTRLTVT.

DNA of the CDR3: TGTGCCAGTAGTATAGGGCAGGCATCTAACTATGGCTACACCTTC. It specifies CASSIGQASNYGYTF. The chain links TRBV19 to TRBJ1-2; D gene ambiguous. V was clipped by 1 base and J by 0 bases, with 9 bases between them. Germline assignment: CDR1 LNHDA and CDR2 SQIVND (reference sequence). This CDR3 comprises 15 residues.

This clone was counted once. V is TRBV7-2 and J is TRBJ2-2; 8 nucleotides align to TRBD2. The trim removed 5 bases at V and 13 bases at J, leaving 15 bases unmatched. There are 15 residues in the CDR3. CDR1 and CDR2 from the germline V gene are SGHTA and FQGNSA. The CDR3 nucleotides read TGTGCCAGCAGCCCCCCGGGCAGGCGGGGGACTAGGCTGTTTTTT. Its protein product is CASSPPGRRGTRLFF. The full variable domain, its missing parts supplied by reference TRBV7-2 and TRBJ2-2, is GAGVSQSPSNKVTEKGKDVELRCDPISGHTALYWYRQSLGQGLEFLIYFQGNSAPDKSGLPSDRFSAERTGGSVSTLTIQRTQQEDSAVYLCASSPPGRRGTRLFFGEGSRLTVL.

The V call is TRBV6-2 or TRBV6-3, the J call TRBJ2-7; 12 positions agree with TRBD2. Germline loops: CDR1 MNHEY, CDR2 SVGEGT. The trim removed 0 bases at V and 10 bases at J, leaving 4 bases unmatched. The CDR3 contains 14 residues. CDR3 DNA sequence: TGTGCCAGCAGTTACTCGACTAGCGGGGGATACCAGTACTTC. The encoded protein is CASSYSTSGGYQYF.

The V gene is TRBV4-1, the J gene TRBJ2-1, with 8 positions matching TRBD2. Germline CDR1 is MGHRA and CDR2 is YSYEKL. This CDR3 has 17 residues. J was trimmed by 7 bases and V by 1 base; bases with no gene match: 12. CDR3: CASSQGVGGGWRNEQFF. The CDR3 DNA sequence: TGCGCCAGCAGCCAAGGAGTCGGCGGGGGGTGGAGAAATGAGCAGTTCTTC.

The CDR3 DNA is TGTGCCAGCAGGCCCAGGGTTTCGAATGAAAAACTGTTTTTT. Encoded protein: CASRPRVSNEKLFF. V and J are TRBV2 and TRBJ1-4, with D possibly matching TRBD1 (5 bases). The germline V gene has CDR1 SNHLY and CDR2 FYNNEI. The CDR3 length is 14 residues. The V gene lost 6 bases and the J gene lost 5 bases, with 13 bases spanning the gap.

The table lists this clone with a few counts. The chain employs TRBV30 and TRBJ1-2; 8 nucleotides align to TRBD1. After removal of 3 bases from V and 2 bases from J, the junction contained 2 bases not matched to a gene. The CDR3 is 13 residues long. CDR1 is GTSNPN and CDR2 is SVGIG in the germline V gene (reference sequence). This chain's CDR3 is CAWRQGVNYGYTF. The CDR3 region has the DNA TGTGCCTGGAGACAGGGGGTGAACTATGGCTACACCTTC. Together with reference TRBV30 and TRBJ1-2, the CDR3 gives the full variable domain: SQTIHQWPATLVQPVGSPLSLECTVEGTSNPNLYWYRQAAGRGLQLLFYSVGIGQISSEVPQNLSASRPQDRQFILSSKKLLLSDSGFYLCAWRQGVNYGYTFGSGTRLTVV.

The gene calls are TRBV5-4 and TRBJ1-1; 8 nucleotides align to TRBD1. The CDR3 has 15 residues. Germline lookup yields CDR1 SGHNT and CDR2 YYREEE (reference sequence). J lost 0 bases, V lost 3 bases, and 4 bases had no gene match. The CDR3 loop reads CASSSGGVMNTEAFF. Written as DNA, the CDR3 is TGTGCCAGCAGCTCAGGGGGCGTTATGAACACTGAAGCTTTCTTT.

J is TRBJ1-1 and V is TRBV5-1; unclear D gene. This CDR3 contains 13 residues. Trimming cost V 4 bases and J 2 bases, with 9 bases left between them. Germline CDR1 and CDR2: SGHRS and YFSETQ. DNA for the CDR3: TGCGCCAGCAGCCCAGGTCCCAACACTGAAGCTTTCTTT. It codes for CASSPGPNTEAFF.